This T cell receptor (beta chain) was obtained from a study of CD8+CD57+ T cells in acquired aplastic anemia. Study context: Mean DNA quantity obtained from sorted CD4+ and CD8+ cells was about 3.2 ug. Study-wide findings and caveats: No significant difference in CD8+ Simpson's diversity was found between patients and controls. Patients shared approximately 30 CD8+ CDR3 sequences with controls.

According to the study, genomic DNA was the template for TCR beta VDJ and CDR3 profiling. MiXCR, run by TCRdb on the reads, gives a single entry per CDR3 protein. The sample consists of tens of thousands of distinct CDR3 sequences, 40% to 55% of them appearing once. This clonotype was detected ten times or more. The antigen is not known. The CDR3 spans 15 residues. Germline V gene lookup returns CDR1 WSHSY and CDR2 SAAADI. Trimming shortened V by 0 bases and J by 0 bases, and 8 bases separated the two germline ends. This TCR was recovered from a human donor in good health, serving as a control. The sequenced material came from sorted CD4+, CD8+, or CD8+CD57+ T cells (not recorded which) from PBMCs. This chain links TRBV10-2 with TRBJ2-5, with D possibly being TRBD2 (6 bases). CDR3 in amino acids: CASSESEGNQETQYF. The DNA for the CDR3 is TGCGCCAGCAGTGAGTCGGAGGGGAACCAAGAGACCCAGTACTTC.